Listed below are T cell receptor beta chains from one sample, sequenced in a study of blood T cell repertoires in COVID-19. Profiling relied on immunoSEQ multiplex PCR, and the TCRdb table lists in-frame clones only, not all of them. The table records approximately 200,000 clones, about 81% of them present only once. The sequencing sample was made of peripheral blood. These receptors all come from a woman aged 80 or older with COVID-19, enrolled during active disease. CDR3s include the opening cysteine and the closing phenylalanine or tryptophan. The order of the fields is clone size, J gene, D gene, V gene, CDR3 protein, CDR3 DNA. D genes are given only for firm matches. Where a row states a size, it is once, few, many or the class of an expanded clone; other rows omit it.

. | TRBJ2-5 | TRBD1 | TRBV28 | CASSLSLDRDGQETQYF | TGTGCCAGCAGTTTAAGCTTGGACAGGGATGGGCAAGAGACCCAGTACTTC
. | TRBJ1-6 | TRBD1 | TRBV5-4 | CASSRDRVAYNSPLHF | TGTGCCAGCAGCCGTGACAGGGTCGCCTATAATTCACCCCTCCACTTT
once | TRBJ2-7 | TRBD2 | TRBV11-2 | CASSLLGSSGGFSYEQYF | TGTGCCAGCAGCCTACTAGGGTCTAGCGGGGGGTTCTCCTACGAGCAGTACTTC
once | TRBJ1-5 | . | TRBV21-1 | CASSKGEGTGGVNQPQHF | TGTGCCAGCAGCAAAGGGGAGGGGACAGGGGGCGTCAATCAGCCCCAGCATTTT
. | TRBJ2-1 | TRBD2 | TRBV4-2 | CASSQDHWLAGKNEQFF | TGTGCCAGCAGCCAAGATCATTGGCTAGCGGGGAAGAATGAGCAGTTCTTC
. | TRBJ2-3 | . | TRBV5-1 | CASSLAGTDTQYF | TGCGCCAGCAGCTTGGCTGGCACAGATACGCAGTATTTT
. | TRBJ1-2 | TRBD1 | TRBV24-1 | CATQPGQGRYGYTF | TGTGCCACCCAACCGGGACAGGGTCGATATGGCTACACCTTC
. | TRBJ2-3 | . | TRBV5-8 | CASSLERGGTDTQYF | TGTGCCAGCAGCTTGGAACGAGGAGGCACAGATACGCAGTATTTT
. | TRBJ1-2 | . | TRBV6-5 | CASTRGEGYTF | TGTGCCAGCACAAGGGGTGAGGGCTACACCTTC
. | TRBJ2-7 | . | TRBV2 | CASSDRRGPYEQYF | TGTGCCAGCAGTGACCGGCGGGGCCCCTACGAGCAGTACTTC
. | TRBJ2-7 | TRBD1 | TRBV16 | CASSQSGPGTGTSYEQYF | TGTGCCAGCAGCCAATCTGGGCCCGGGACAGGGACTTCCTACGAGCAGTACTTC
. | TRBJ1-1 | . | TRBV10-3 | CATAGPSGSNTEAFF | TGTGCCACGGCGGGGCCCTCAGGGTCGAACACTGAAGCTTTCTTT
once | TRBJ2-3 | . | TRBV18 | CASSPPHSSSTDTQYF | TGTGCCAGCTCACCACCGCACAGCTCTAGCACAGATACGCAGTATTTT
. | TRBJ2-4 | TRBD2 | TRBV20-1 | CSASIRSGVKNIQYF | TGCAGTGCTAGTATTCGTAGCGGGGTCAAAAACATTCAGTACTTC
. | TRBJ1-1 | . | TRBV18 | CASSDIPGERTEAFF | TGTGCCAGCTCAGACATTCCAGGGGAAAGGACTGAAGCTTTCTTT
once | TRBJ1-1 | . | TRBV4-2 | CASGRGRANTEAFF | TGTGCCTCCGGCAGGGGCAGGGCAAACACTGAAGCTTTCTTT
. | TRBJ2-2 | . | TRBV19 | CASKSGNTGELFF | TGTGCCAGTAAATCAGGGAACACCGGGGAGCTGTTTTTT
. | TRBJ2-1 | . | TRBV2 | CASSDRDEQFF | TGTGCCAGCAGTGATCGCGATGAGCAGTTCTTC
. | TRBJ1-1 | . | TRBV19 | CASSRSGVKDTEAFF | TGTGCCAGTAGTCGGTCAGGGGTAAAGGACACTGAAGCTTTCTTT
. | TRBJ2-1 | TRBD2 | TRBV6-2/TRBV6-3 | CASSPSGGASYNEQFF | TGTGCCAGCAGTCCAAGCGGGGGGGCTTCCTACAATGAGCAGTTCTTC
. | TRBJ2-1 | . | TRBV7-9 | CASSPWTDSYNEQFF | TGTGCCAGCAGCCCCTGGACTGACTCCTACAATGAGCAGTTCTTC
few | TRBJ2-3 | . | TRBV2 | CASSDRTADTQYF | TGTGCCAGCAGTGACCGGACAGCAGATACGCAGTATTTT
. | TRBJ2-7 | . | TRBV2 | CASIRLSSYEQYF | TGTGCCAGCATTAGACTAAGCTCCTACGAGCAGTACTTC
. | TRBJ1-2 | . | TRBV3-1/TRBV3-2 | CASSQRQGNYGYTF | TGTGCCAGCAGCCAACGCCAGGGAAACTATGGCTACACCTTC
. | TRBJ1-1 | TRBD1 | TRBV5-1 | CASSRTGRNTEAFF | TGCGCCAGCAGTAGGACAGGGAGGAACACTGAAGCTTTCTTT
. | TRBJ2-3 | . | TRBV27 | CASSLVQGDTQYF | TGTGCCAGCTCCCTGGTTCAGGGAGATACGCAGTATTTT
. | TRBJ2-3 | TRBD2 | TRBV29-1 | CSVRGRARDTQYF | TGCAGCGTTCGCGGGAGGGCTAGAGATACGCAGTATTTT
. | TRBJ1-5 | TRBD1 | TRBV15 | CATHPGQGRNQPQHF | TGTGCCACCCACCCGGGACAGGGGAGGAATCAGCCCCAGCATTTT
. | TRBJ1-2 | TRBD1 | TRBV5-4 | CASSGQGTANYGYTF | TGTGCCAGCAGCGGACAGGGGACCGCTAACTATGGCTACACCTTC
. | TRBJ2-6 | . | TRBV7-2 | CASSIPRGSSGANVLTF | TGTGCCAGCAGCATCCCGAGGGGGAGCTCTGGGGCCAACGTCCTGACTTTC
. | TRBJ2-1 | TRBD1 | TRBV7-2 | CASSLDRGPYNEQFF | TGTGCCAGCAGCTTAGACAGGGGGCCTTACAATGAGCAGTTCTTC
. | TRBJ2-7 | TRBD1 | TRBV28 | CASSYPLRDRAYEQYF | TGTGCCAGCAGCTACCCCCTCCGGGACAGGGCCTACGAGCAGTACTTC
. | TRBJ2-1 | . | TRBV27 | CASSPWGMGEQFF | TGTGCCAGCAGTCCGTGGGGCATGGGGGAGCAGTTCTTC
. | TRBJ2-1 | TRBD2 | TRBV3-1/TRBV3-2 | CASSLRGGRYNEQFF | TGTGCCAGCAGCCTTCGGGGGGGGAGATACAATGAGCAGTTCTTC
few | TRBJ2-3 | . | TRBV4-3 | CASSHRQADTQYF | TGCGCCAGCAGCCACAGACAGGCGGATACGCAGTATTTT
few | TRBJ2-1 | TRBD2 | TRBV4-3 | CASSQTSGGDNEQFF | TGCGCCAGCAGCCAGACTAGCGGGGGGGACAATGAGCAGTTCTTC
once | TRBJ1-1 | TRBD1 | TRBV29-1 | CRVQQGARGGTEAFF | TGCAGGGTCCAGCAGGGGGCGAGGGGTGGCACTGAAGCTTTCTTT
. | TRBJ2-3 | TRBD2 | TRBV10-3 | CAISYPRGGSTDTQYF | TGTGCCATCAGCTACCCCCGGGGGGGGAGCACAGATACGCAGTATTTT
. | TRBJ2-1 | TRBD2 | TRBV7-2 | CASSLGLAGHNEQFF | TGTGCCAGCAGCTTAGGCCTAGCGGGACACAATGAGCAGTTCTTC
. | TRBJ1-2 | TRBD1 | TRBV12-3/TRBV12-4 | CASSLDRGRGYTF | TGTGCCAGCAGTTTAGACAGGGGGAGGGGCTACACCTTC
. | TRBJ1-1 | TRBD1 | TRBV3-1/TRBV3-2 | CASSRTGSTEAFF | TGTGCCAGCAGCCGGACAGGGAGCACTGAAGCTTTCTTT
. | TRBJ1-1 | . | TRBV2 | CASSRAGLNTEAFF | TGTGCCAGCAGTAGGGCAGGGCTCAACACTGAAGCTTTCTTT
. | TRBJ2-3 | TRBD2 | TRBV5-1 | CASSLGTLAGGSPDTQYF | TGCGCCAGCAGCTTGGGGACCCTAGCGGGAGGTTCCCCCGATACGCAGTATTTT
. | TRBJ2-1 | TRBD2 | TRBV6-5 | CASSPSGGSLNEQFF | TGTGCCAGCAGCCCATCTGGCGGGAGCTTGAATGAGCAGTTCTTC
. | TRBJ2-2 | TRBD1 | TRBV6-1 | CASSGGSGQGSSGELFF | TGTGCCAGCAGTGGTGGGTCAGGACAGGGGTCCTCCGGGGAGCTGTTTTTT
. | TRBJ2-7 | . | TRBV6-5 | CASSGRGVAYEQYF | TGTGCCAGCAGCGGCCGCGGGGTGGCCTACGAGCAGTACTTC